Below are 32 T cell receptor beta chains sequenced from a single sample in a study of blood T cells in healthy people across ages. It was with a sample-barcoded 5' primer and a J-beta primer mix that a second PCR of roughly 6 to 12 cycles was run. TCRdb redid the calling of the 5' RACE reads with MiXCR, one entry per CDR3 protein. The data contain roughly 800,000 distinct CDR3 sequences, about a quarter of them singletons. Another study also made use of these data, one on T cells of mothers and their children.

The specimen was blood. The receptors come from a boy aged 5 to 17 in good health.

The chain is built from TRBV12-3 or TRBV12-4 and TRBJ1-2; D is ambiguous. The CDR3 length is 13 residues. V lost 8 bases and J 6 bases, leaving 16 bases between the germline ends. CDR3 nucleotides: TGTGCCAGCGGACCGCGACGAAGCGATGGCTACACCTTC. This gives the protein CASGPRRSDGYTF.

V gene TRBV6-5 combines with J gene TRBJ1-6, with unresolved D. CDR1 and CDR2 (germline): MNHEY, SVGAGI. CDR3 length: 14 amino acids. V lost 6 bases, J lost 10 bases, and 16 bases lay in between. Written as DNA, the CDR3 is TGTGCCAGCAGCGCTCAACCTTCTCGGTCACCCCTCCACTTT. Translated: CASSAQPSRSPLHF.

The J gene is TRBJ2-3, the V gene TRBV6-5; 13 nucleotides match TRBD2. The CDR3 loop spans 16 amino acids. Germline V gene sequence: CDR1 MNHEY, CDR2 SVGAGI. Unmatched junction bases numbered 8, after V lost 6 bases and J lost 5 bases. CDR3 amino acids: CASSRGLAGALDTQYF. CDR3 in DNA: TGTGCCAGCAGCCGCGGACTAGCGGGGGCCCTAGATACGCAGTATTTT.

This clonotype has more than one count but fewer than ten. CDR3 sequence (DNA): TGTGCCAGCAGTCCCCGGGACAGGGTGGTTGAGGGCTACACCTTC. Residues: CASSPRDRVVEGYTF. The chain has TRBV27 and TRBJ1-2; 9 bases align to TRBD1. CDR1 MNHEY and CDR2 SMNVEV come from the germline V gene (reference sequence). The V and J ends lost 5 bases and 8 bases, in that order; junction bases with no gene match: 12. CDR3 length: 15 residues.

The sample holds a few counts of this clonotype. The chain couples TRBV5-1 to TRBJ1-1; possibly TRBD1 for D (5 bases). The CDR3 runs 14 residues. Trimming cost V 3 bases and J 1 base, with 10 bases left between them. Germline V gene sequence: CDR1 SGHRS, CDR2 YFSETQ. CDR3 in amino acids: CASSWGRWNTEAFF. Written as DNA, the CDR3 is TGCGCCAGCAGCTGGGGACGGTGGAACACTGAAGCTTTCTTT.

There are a few counts of this clonotype. This chain joins TRBV15 and TRBJ1-5; D is unresolved. The CDR3 covers 11 residues. Germline V gene lookup returns CDR1 LNHNV and CDR2 YYDKDF (reference sequence). The V end lost 4 bases, the J end lost 9 bases, and 7 bases lay between the germline ends. This CDR3 is CATSNPLPQHF. For the CDR3, the DNA is TGTGCCACCAGCAACCCCCTGCCCCAGCATTTT.

The V call is TRBV7-7, the J call TRBJ2-2; D perhaps matches TRBD1 (6 bases). CDR1 is SSHAT, CDR2 FNYEAQ, per germline (reference sequence). The CDR3 spans 16 residues. The ends were cut back, 1 base at V and 4 bases at J, with 13 bases in the middle. The CDR3 nucleotides are TGTGCCAGCAGCTTAGGAACAGGGAGAGGCACCGGGGAGCTGTTTTTT. It is translated as CASSLGTGRGTGELFF. The full variable domain, completed using reference TRBV7-7 and TRBJ2-2, is GAGVSQSPRYKVTKRGQDVTLRCDPISSHATLYWYQQALGQGPEFLTYFNYEAQPDKSGLPSDRFSAERPEGSISTLTIQRTEQRDSAMYRCASSLGTGRGTGELFFGEGSRLTVL.

The genes are TRBV12-3 or TRBV12-4 and TRBJ2-3; 8 bases are shared with TRBD2. The CDR3 is made up of 15 amino acids. V lost 4 bases, J lost 2 bases, and 5 bases stayed unmatched. CDR3 in amino acids: CASSYSGGDTDTQYF. CDR3 coding DNA: TGTGCCAGCAGTTATTCGGGAGGGGACACAGATACGCAGTATTTT.

As to this clonotype: One end of the junction does not line up with germline, which may come from a read error. V gene TRBV20-1 combines with J gene TRBJ1-1; possible D gene TRBD1, 5 bases. The CDR3 has 13 residues. CDR1 and CDR2 from the germline V gene are DFQATT and SNEGSKA (reference sequence). CDR3 sequence (DNA): TGCAGTGCTCCCGGGACTGGTGACACTGAAGCTCTCTTT. Translating gives CSAPGTGDTEALF.

The chain recombines TRBV2 with TRBJ2-3; D is tentatively TRBD1 or TRBD2 (5 bases each). The V gene's germline CDR1 is SNHLY and CDR2 FYNNEI. The CDR3 is made up of 14 amino acids. Trimming took 6 bases from V and 1 from J, leaving 11 bases between them. The DNA for the CDR3 is TGTGCCAGCAGCCCGATGGGACGCACAGATACGCAGTATTTT. Translated, it gives CASSPMGRTDTQYF.

The CDR3: CASSRAGNSYNEQFF. The CDR3 DNA reads TGTGCCAGCAGTCGAGCGGGGAACTCCTACAATGAGCAGTTCTTC. The genes are TRBV2 and TRBJ2-1, with 7 positions matching TRBD2. The ends lost 5 bases at V and 0 bases at J; junction bases unmatched: 4. The CDR3 has 15 amino acids. Germline values: CDR1 SNHLY, CDR2 FYNNEI.

This clonotype was recorded a few times. The rearrangement links TRBV7-2 to TRBJ1-2; D not certain. CDR1 and CDR2 from the germline V gene are SGHTA and FQGNSA. The CDR3 spans 14 residues. V gave up 1 base and J gave up 3 bases, with 9 bases separating them. The CDR3 region is CASSLGNRDYGYTF. CDR3 in DNA: TGTGCCAGCAGCTTAGGGAATCGGGACTATGGCTACACCTTC.

This clonotype was counted only a few times. The chain joins TRBV7-9 to TRBJ2-1; D not certain. Deletions cut 1 base from V and 6 bases from J, with 19 bases between. Germline loops: CDR1 SEHNR, CDR2 FQNEAQ (reference sequence). The CDR3 sequence is 17 residues long. CDR3 loop: CASSLVAGRVPFNEQFF. Here the CDR3 DNA reads TGTGCCAGCAGCTTAGTTGCAGGCCGGGTACCTTTCAATGAGCAGTTCTTC.

This chain uses TRBV27 with TRBJ1-2; weak D call: TRBD1 (6 bases). Germline V gene data show CDR1 as MNHEY and CDR2 as SMNVEV (reference sequence). This CDR3 has 15 amino acids. Between the trimmed V and J ends, which lost 5 bases and 5 bases, there was a span of 18 bases. CDR3 nucleotides: TGTGCCAGCAGTCCCCCGGGCGCAGGGGAGTATGGCTACACCTTC. This sequence encodes CASSPPGAGEYGYTF.

The chain links TRBV12-3 or TRBV12-4 to TRBJ2-5; D not resolved. The length of the CDR3 is 13 residues. V dropped 3 bases and J dropped 5 bases, with 10 bases sitting between them. The chain's CDR3 is CASSFGRPETQYF. Written as DNA, the CDR3 is TGTGCCAGCAGTTTCGGCAGGCCGGAGACCCAGTACTTC.

The chain couples TRBV19 to TRBJ1-2, with 8 bases fitting TRBD1. Germline CDR1 and CDR2: LNHDA and SQIVND (reference sequence). V gave up 3 bases and J gave up 3 bases; unmatched junction bases: 3. CDR3 size: 14 residues. For the CDR3, the DNA is TGTGCCAGTAGTATCGACAGGGGAGACTATGGCTACACCTTC. Its translation: CASSIDRGDYGYTF.

The rearrangement uses TRBV4-2 and TRBJ2-7; tentatively, D is TRBD1 (6 bases). Trimming shortened V by 0 bases and J by 3 bases, and 12 bases separated the two germline ends. Germline CDR1 LGHNA, CDR2 YNFKEQ. The CDR3 has 15 amino acids. The DNA for the CDR3 is TGTGCCAGCAGCCAAGAGAGAGGGGGAAACTACGAGCAGTACTTC. This gives the protein CASSQERGGNYEQYF.

This sequence joins TRBV7-8 and TRBJ2-1, with D possibly matching TRBD2 (5 bases). The DNA end favors TRBJ2-5, so the J call may be wrong. Per the germline V gene, CDR1 is SGHVS and CDR2 is FQNEAQ. This CDR3 comprises 14 residues. CDR3: CASSSGLSEETQYF. The CDR3 DNA follows: TGTGCCAGCAGCTCAGGACTGTCGGAAGAGACCCAGTACTTC.

This chain joins TRBV29-1 and TRBJ2-1, with D possibly being TRBD2 (5 bases). Trimming removed 7 bases at V and 4 bases at J, with 8 bases between. The germline CDR1 and CDR2 sequences are SQVTM and ANQGSEA. The CDR3 is 11 amino acids. CDR3 DNA: TGCAGCGGGGGAGAATACAATGAGCAGTTCTTC. Translation: CSGGEYNEQFF.

As DNA, the CDR3 is TGTGCCAGCAGTCCGGGGGGGCCTACCCAAGAGACCCAGTACTTC. Amino acids: CASSPGGPTQETQYF. This chain connects TRBV7-9 to TRBJ2-7; TRBD2 matches at 8 bases. The J call may be wrong; the DNA end is better matched by TRBJ2-5. This CDR3 contains 15 residues. Germline CDR1 and CDR2: SEHNR and FQNEAQ (reference sequence).

CDR3 in amino acids: CASSLWDRNQPQHF. DNA for the CDR3: TGTGCCAGCAGCTTATGGGACAGAAATCAGCCCCAGCATTTT. The chain couples TRBV7-2 to TRBJ1-5; 7 bases are a match to TRBD1. The CDR3 extends over 14 amino acids. The germline V gene has CDR1 SGHTA and CDR2 FQGNSA. The junction had 2 bases not matched to a gene; V was cut back by 2 bases and J by 4 bases.

This clonotype occurred a few times. This rearrangement joins TRBV12-3 or TRBV12-4 to TRBJ2-2; 9 nucleotides line up with TRBD1. The CDR3 runs to 14 residues. Trimming at V came to 6 bases and at J to 5 bases, leaving 4 bases not matched to a gene. DNA of the CDR3: TGTGCCAGCAGCCGGGACAGGGAGACCGGGGAGCTGTTTTTT. Amino acids: CASSRDRETGELFF.

This clonotype was seen repeatedly, ten times or more. The J gene is TRBJ1-2, the V gene TRBV20-1; TRBD1 agrees at 7 bases. The V segment lost 4 bases and the J segment 4 bases; nucleotides outside the gene matches: 9. CDR1 is DFQATT, CDR2 SNEGSKA, per germline (reference sequence). The CDR3 sequence is 14 residues long. The CDR3 spells CSATRQGTGYGYTF. The CDR3 DNA sequence: TGCAGTGCTACCAGACAGGGAACGGGCTATGGCTACACCTTC.

This clonotype was seen more than once but under ten times. The chain couples TRBV29-1 to TRBJ2-1; no clear D gene. The CDR3 covers 14 residues. Trimming took 4 bases from V and 0 from J, leaving 10 bases between them. CDR1 and CDR2 (germline): SQVTM, ANQGSEA. In nucleotides, the CDR3 is TGCAGCGTTGCGTGGGCGGACTCCTACAATGAGCAGTTCTTC. Translation gives CSVAWADSYNEQFF.

This clonotype was seen more than once but under ten times. The chain recombines TRBV10-3 with TRBJ2-7; 7 bases agree with TRBD1. The germline V gene has CDR1 ENHRY and CDR2 SYGVKD. The CDR3 is made up of 14 amino acids. J was trimmed by 6 bases and V by 6 bases; bases with no gene match: 11. CDR3 sequence: CAISEDRPPGEQYF. In nucleotides, the CDR3 is TGTGCCATCAGCGAGGACAGGCCCCCTGGCGAGCAGTACTTC.

This chain joins TRBV15 and TRBJ1-3; D is undetermined. This CDR3 has 20 amino acids. Trimming cost V 0 bases and J 0 bases, with 21 bases left between them. Germline V lookup: CDR1 LNHNV, CDR2 YYDKDF (reference sequence). For the CDR3, the DNA is TGTGCCACCAGCAGAGATTTCCTAATCGGACCGATAAACTCTGGAAACACCATATATTTT. Translating it yields CATSRDFLIGPINSGNTIYF. The whole variable domain, remainder taken from reference TRBV15 and TRBJ1-3, is DAMVIQNPRYQVTQFGKPVTLSCSQTLNHNVMYWYQQKSSQAPKLLFHYYDKDFNNEADTPDNFQSRRPNTSFCFLDIRSPGLGDTAMYLCATSRDFLIGPINSGNTIYFGEGSWLTVV.

The chain carries TRBV5-1 and TRBJ1-4, with D possibly matching TRBD1 (6 bases). With 5 bases removed from V and 8 bases from J, the gap between germline ends came to 16 bases. This CDR3 comprises 14 residues. CDR1 and CDR2 from the germline V gene are SGHRS and YFSETQ. The CDR3 here is CASSSGGGSEKLFF. The CDR3 DNA is TGCGCCAGCAGTTCTGGTGGGGGCAGCGAAAAACTGTTTTTT.

This rearrangement joins TRBV28 to TRBJ2-7; 9 bases line up with TRBD1. The CDR3 totals 14 residues. Looked up from germline, CDR1 is MDHEN and CDR2 is SYDVKM. V dropped 5 bases and J dropped 7; count of bases not matched to a gene: 9. The CDR3 is CASSVRDRVGEQYF. For the CDR3, the DNA is TGTGCCAGCAGTGTCCGGGACAGGGTAGGAGAGCAGTACTTC. The entire variable domain, with the rest obtained from reference TRBV28 and TRBJ2-7, is as follows: DVKVTQSSRYLVKRTGEKVFLECVQDMDHENMFWYRQDPGLGLRLIYFSYDVKMKEKGDIPEGYSVSREKKERFSLILESASTNQTSMYLCASSVRDRVGEQYFGPGTRLTVT.

The chain uses TRBV29-1 and TRBJ2-5; no clear D. From germline, CDR1 is SQVTM and CDR2 ANQGSEA. V shed 4 bases and J shed 2 bases, with 11 bases lying between them. This CDR3 contains 13 residues. The DNA for the CDR3 is TGCAGCGTTGTAGGGTCAGAACAAGAGACCCAGTACTTC. This encodes CSVVGSEQETQYF.

This clonotype was recorded only once. The CDR3 loop is CSARDGRARYGYTF. For the CDR3, the DNA is TGCAGTGCTAGAGATGGGAGGGCGCGGTATGGCTACACCTTC. The chain carries TRBV20-1 and TRBJ1-2; D is unclear. The germline V gene encodes CDR1 DFQATT and CDR2 SNEGSKA (reference sequence). V lost 0 bases to trimming and J lost 5 bases, with 13 bases between them. The CDR3 has 14 amino acids.

V gene TRBV5-1 combines with J gene TRBJ1-4; D remains ambiguous. V was pared by 4 bases and J by 4 bases, with 20 bases between. The CDR3 sequence is 17 residues long. From germline, CDR1 is SGHRS and CDR2 YFSETQ. CDR3 sequence reads: CASSPAGFRAGNEKLFF. The CDR3 DNA reads TGCGCCAGCAGCCCGGCGGGATTCCGTGCGGGTAATGAAAAACTGTTTTTT.

The chain combines TRBV4-1 with TRBJ2-5, with 7 positions matching TRBD1. The DNA end is more similar to TRBJ2-1, so the J call may be wrong. This CDR3 is 17 amino acids long. The germline V gene has CDR1 MGHRA and CDR2 YSYEKL. The CDR3 DNA follows: TGCGCCAGCAGCCAAGGCGACAGGGTGAGTGGAAGCAATGAGCAGTTCTTC. It specifies CASSQGDRVSGSNEQFF.